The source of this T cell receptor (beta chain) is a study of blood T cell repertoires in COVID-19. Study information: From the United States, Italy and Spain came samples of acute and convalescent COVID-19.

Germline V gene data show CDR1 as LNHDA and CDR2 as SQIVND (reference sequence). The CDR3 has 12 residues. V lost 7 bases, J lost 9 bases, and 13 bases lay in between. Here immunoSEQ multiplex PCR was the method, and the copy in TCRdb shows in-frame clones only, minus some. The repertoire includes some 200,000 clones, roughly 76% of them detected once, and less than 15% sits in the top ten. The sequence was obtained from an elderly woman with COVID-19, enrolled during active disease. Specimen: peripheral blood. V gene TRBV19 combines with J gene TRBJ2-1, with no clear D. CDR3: CASTQTQGEQFF. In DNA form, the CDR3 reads TGTGCCAGTACCCAGACTCAAGGTGAGCAGTTCTTC.